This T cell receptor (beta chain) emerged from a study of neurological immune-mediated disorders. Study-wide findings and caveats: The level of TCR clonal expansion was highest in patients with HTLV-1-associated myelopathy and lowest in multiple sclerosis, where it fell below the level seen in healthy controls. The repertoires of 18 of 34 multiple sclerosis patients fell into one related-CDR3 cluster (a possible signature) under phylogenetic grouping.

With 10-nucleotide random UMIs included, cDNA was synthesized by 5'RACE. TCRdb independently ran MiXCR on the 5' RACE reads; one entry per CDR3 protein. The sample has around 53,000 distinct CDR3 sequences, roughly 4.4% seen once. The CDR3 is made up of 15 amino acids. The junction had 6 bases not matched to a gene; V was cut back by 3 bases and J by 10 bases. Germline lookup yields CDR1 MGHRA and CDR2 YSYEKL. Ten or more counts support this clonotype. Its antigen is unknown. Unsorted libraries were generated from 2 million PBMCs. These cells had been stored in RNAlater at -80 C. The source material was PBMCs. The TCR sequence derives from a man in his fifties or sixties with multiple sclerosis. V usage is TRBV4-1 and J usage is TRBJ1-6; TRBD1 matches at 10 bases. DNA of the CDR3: TGCGCCAGCAGCCAGACAGGGGGCGGCGGCTCACCCCTCCACTTT. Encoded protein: CASSQTGGGGSPLHF.